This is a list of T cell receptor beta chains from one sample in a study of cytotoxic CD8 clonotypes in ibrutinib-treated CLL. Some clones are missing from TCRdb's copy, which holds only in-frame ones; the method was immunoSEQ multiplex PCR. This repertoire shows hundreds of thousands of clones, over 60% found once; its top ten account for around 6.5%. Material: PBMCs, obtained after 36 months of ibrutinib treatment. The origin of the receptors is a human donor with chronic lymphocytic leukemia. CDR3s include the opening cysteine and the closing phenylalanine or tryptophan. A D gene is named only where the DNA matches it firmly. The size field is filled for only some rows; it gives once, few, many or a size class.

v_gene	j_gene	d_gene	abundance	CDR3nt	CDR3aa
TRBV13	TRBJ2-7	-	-	TGTGCCAGCAGCTTAGGTGTCCGTCCCTACGAGCAGTACTTC	CASSLGVRPYEQYF
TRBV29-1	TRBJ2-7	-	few	TGCAGCATGAGAATACACTACGAGCAGTACTTC	CSMRIHYEQYF
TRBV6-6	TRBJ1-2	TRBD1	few	TGTGCCAGCAGTTACTCGAATGGACAGGGGGCGGTTGGCTACACCTTC	CASSYSNGQGAVGYTF
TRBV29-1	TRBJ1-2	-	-	TGCAGCGTTGTCGACAGCCGTAACTATGGCTACACCTTC	CSVVDSRNYGYTF
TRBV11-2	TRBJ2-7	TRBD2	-	TGTGCCAGCAGCTTAGATCTCTTAACTTGGGACTACCTATTCTTC	CASSLDLLTWDYLFF
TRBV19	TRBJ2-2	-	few	TGTGCCAGTAGGGTCGCCGGGGAGCTGTTTTTT	CASRVAGELFF
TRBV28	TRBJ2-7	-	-	TGTGCCAGCAGTTCACAGTACGAGCAGTACTTC	CASSSQYEQYF
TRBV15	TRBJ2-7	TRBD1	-	TGTGCCACCAGCAACCACGACAGGGTAGGGTACGAGCAGTACTTC	CATSNHDRVGYEQYF
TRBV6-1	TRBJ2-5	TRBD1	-	TGTGCCAGCAGTGTTTTCAGGGGGGAGACCCAGTACTTC	CASSVFRGETQYF
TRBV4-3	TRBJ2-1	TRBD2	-	TGCGCCAGCAGCCGCCGTCTAGCGGGAACCTACAATGAGCAGTTCTTC	CASSRRLAGTYNEQFF
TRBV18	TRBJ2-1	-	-	TGTGCCAGCTCACCACGGGCAGGGCCCAACAATGAGCAGTTCTTC	CASSPRAGPNNEQFF
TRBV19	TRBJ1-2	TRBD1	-	TGTGCCAGTAGTCATTACAGGGGACACTATGGCTACACCTTC	CASSHYRGHYGYTF
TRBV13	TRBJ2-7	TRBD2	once	TGTGCCAGCAGCTACGGACTAGCGGGAGCCCCCCCTTACGAGCAGTACTTC	CASSYGLAGAPPYEQYF
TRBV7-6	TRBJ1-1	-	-	TGTGCCAGCAGCCGACAGGTCTCTGGGACTGAAGCTTTCTTT	CASSRQVSGTEAFF
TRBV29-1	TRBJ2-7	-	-	TGCAGCGTTAGGCGGAGCTCCTACGAGCAGTACTTC	CSVRRSSYEQYF
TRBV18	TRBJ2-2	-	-	TGTGCCAGCTCACGGGTTACCGGGGAGCTGTTTTTT	CASSRVTGELFF
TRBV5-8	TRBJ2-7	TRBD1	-	TGTGCCAGCAGCAGGGGACAGTCCTACGAGCAGTACTTC	CASSRGQSYEQYF
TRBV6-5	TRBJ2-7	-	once	TGTGCCAGCAGTTTAGACGATCCCACCCGACACGAGCAGTACTTC	CASSLDDPTRHEQYF
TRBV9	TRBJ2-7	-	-	TGTGCCAGCAGCGTACTCCACGAGGGGGGCGAGCAGTACTTC	CASSVLHEGGEQYF
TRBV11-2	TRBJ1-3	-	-	TGTGCCAGCAGCAGACCCTCTGGAAACACCATATATTTT	CASSRPSGNTIYF
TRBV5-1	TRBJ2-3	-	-	TGCGCCAGCAGCACGGGGACACCCCTCTTCACAGATACGCAGTATTTT	CASSTGTPLFTDTQYF
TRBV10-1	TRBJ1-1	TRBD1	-	TGCGCCAGCAGTGATGTAACAGGGGGAGCTTTCTTT	CASSDVTGGAFF
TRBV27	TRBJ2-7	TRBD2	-	TGTGCCAGCAGTCCTGGACTAGCGGGAGGCGAGCAGTACTTC	CASSPGLAGGEQYF
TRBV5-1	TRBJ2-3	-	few	TGCGCCAGCAGCTTATGGCTCAATAAAGCCACAGATACGCAGTATTTT	CASSLWLNKATDTQYF
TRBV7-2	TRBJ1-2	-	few	TGTGCCAGCAGCTTAGCAGGGGCGGTATATGGCTACACCTTC	CASSLAGAVYGYTF
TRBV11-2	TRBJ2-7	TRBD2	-	TGTGCCAGCAGCTTATTTGCTAGCGGGGGATCCTACGAGCAGTACTTC	CASSLFASGGSYEQYF
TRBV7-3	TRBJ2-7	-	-	TGTGCCAGCAGCTTAATTCCGGGAGAGGGTTACGAGCAGTACTTC	CASSLIPGEGYEQYF
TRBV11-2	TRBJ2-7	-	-	TGTGCCAGCAGCTTACCGTCCAGGGGCGAGCAGTACTTC	CASSLPSRGEQYF
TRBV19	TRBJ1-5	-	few	TGTGCCAGTCAGTCCAGGGTTCGGGCCGATCAGCCCCAGCATTTT	CASQSRVRADQPQHF
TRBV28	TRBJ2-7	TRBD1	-	TGTGCCAGCAGTTCACCGGGACAGATTTCCTACGAGCAGTACTTC	CASSSPGQISYEQYF
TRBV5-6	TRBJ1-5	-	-	TGTGCCAGCAGCTCATGGTGGGACACCAGCAATCAGCCCCAGCATTTT	CASSSWWDTSNQPQHF
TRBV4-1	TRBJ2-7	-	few	TGCGCCAGCAGCCAAGTTGAGGGGGGCTCCTACGAGCAGTACTTC	CASSQVEGGSYEQYF
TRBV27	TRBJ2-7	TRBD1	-	TGTGCCAGCACCCTACAGCACGGGACAGCGACAATGAGCTCCTACGAGCAGTACTTC	CASTLQHGTATMSSYEQYF
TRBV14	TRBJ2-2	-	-	TGTGCCAGCAGCCAAGCCCCTCCCGGGGAGCTGTTTTTT	CASSQAPPGELFF
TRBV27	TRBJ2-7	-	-	TGTGCCAGCAGTTCAGAAACAGGGTACGAGCAGTACTTC	CASSSETGYEQYF
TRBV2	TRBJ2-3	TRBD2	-	TGTGCCAGCAGACTAGCGGGAGGGACCCCGAATACGCAGTATTTT	CASRLAGGTPNTQYF
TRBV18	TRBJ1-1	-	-	TGTGCCAGCTCACCGGGCGGGCAACGTGAAGCTTTCTTT	CASSPGGQREAFF
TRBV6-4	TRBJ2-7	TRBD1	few	TGTGCCAGCAGGGACAGGCTTTACTCCTACGAGCAGTACTTC	CASRDRLYSYEQYF
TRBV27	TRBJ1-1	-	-	TGTGCCAGCAGATTGGACCGAGTGAACACTGAAGCTTTCTTT	CASRLDRVNTEAFF
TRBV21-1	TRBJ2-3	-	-	TGTGCCAGCAGCCAAACCGGGACAGGGAGAATCACAGATACGCAGTATTTT	CASSQTGTGRITDTQYF
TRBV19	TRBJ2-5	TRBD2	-	TGTGCCAGTAGTATGGGACTAGCGGGAGTAGAGACCCAGTACTTC	CASSMGLAGVETQYF
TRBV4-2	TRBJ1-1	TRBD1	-	TGTGCCAGCAGCCAAGATCTGGAGGGACAGGTCACTGAAGCTTTCTTT	CASSQDLEGQVTEAFF
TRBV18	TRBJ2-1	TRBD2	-	TGTGCCAGCTCACCACCAGACGAACTAGCGGTAACCTACAATGAGCAGTTCTTC	CASSPPDELAVTYNEQFF
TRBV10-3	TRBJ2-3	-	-	TGTGCCATCGGGTCCACCCTTCCACGGGACCTCACAGATACGCAGTATTTT	CAIGSTLPRDLTDTQYF
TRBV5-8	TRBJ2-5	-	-	TGTGCCAGCAGCTCCTTCACAGGGAACCAAGAGACCCAGTACTTC	CASSSFTGNQETQYF
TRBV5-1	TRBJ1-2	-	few	TGCGCCAGCAGCTTAGGAGGGCTTGGCTACACCTTC	CASSLGGLGYTF
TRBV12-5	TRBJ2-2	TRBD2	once	TGTGCTAGTGGTTCCGCCCCTTCCTTGACTAGCGGGATAAACACCGGGGAGCTGTTTTTT	CASGSAPSLTSGINTGELFF
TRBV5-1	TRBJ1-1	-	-	TGCGCCAGCAGCATCTCCTACCGGGACGGAAGACCTGAAGCTTTCTTT	CASSISYRDGRPEAFF
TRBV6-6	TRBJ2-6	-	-	TGTGCCAGCAGTTACTCTGGAGGAACTGGGGCCAACGTCCTGACTTTC	CASSYSGGTGANVLTF
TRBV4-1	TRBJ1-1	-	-	TGCGCCAGCAGCCAAGACGGATTCGGCCGCAAAGGGAAACCGAACACTGAAGCTTTCTTT	CASSQDGFGRKGKPNTEAFF
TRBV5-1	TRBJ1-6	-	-	TGCGCCAGCAGCTTGGGGGGTGGAGGGCACTATAATTCACCCCTCCACTTT	CASSLGGGGHYNSPLHF
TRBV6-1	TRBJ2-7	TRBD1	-	TGTGCCAGCAGTGAAGCTCCCGGACAGGGGCTACTCTACGAGCAGTACTTC	CASSEAPGQGLLYEQYF
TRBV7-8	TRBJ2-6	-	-	TGTGCCAGCAGCTTAGAGCTGGGGCAGAACTCTGGGGCCAACGTCCTGACTTTC	CASSLELGQNSGANVLTF
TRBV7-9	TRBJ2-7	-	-	TGTGCCAGCACCCCCGCTCCCAGGGGTCCCGAAGGATCCCACTACGAGCAGTACTTC	CASTPAPRGPEGSHYEQYF
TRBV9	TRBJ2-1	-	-	TGTGCCAGCAGCGTAGTCGATTACAATGAGCAGTTCTTC	CASSVVDYNEQFF